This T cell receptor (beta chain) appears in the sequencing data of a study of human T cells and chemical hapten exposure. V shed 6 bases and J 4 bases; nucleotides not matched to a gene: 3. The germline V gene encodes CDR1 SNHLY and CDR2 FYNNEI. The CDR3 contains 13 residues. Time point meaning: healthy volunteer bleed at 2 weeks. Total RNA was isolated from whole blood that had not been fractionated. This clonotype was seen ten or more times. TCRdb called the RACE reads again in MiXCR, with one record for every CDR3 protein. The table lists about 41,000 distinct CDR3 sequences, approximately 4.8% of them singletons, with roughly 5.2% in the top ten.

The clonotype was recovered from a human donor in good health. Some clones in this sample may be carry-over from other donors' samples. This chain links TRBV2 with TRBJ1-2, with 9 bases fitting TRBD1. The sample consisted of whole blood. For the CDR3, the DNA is TGTGCCAGCAGAGGACAGGGGCTCTATGGCTACACCTTC. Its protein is CASRGQGLYGYTF.